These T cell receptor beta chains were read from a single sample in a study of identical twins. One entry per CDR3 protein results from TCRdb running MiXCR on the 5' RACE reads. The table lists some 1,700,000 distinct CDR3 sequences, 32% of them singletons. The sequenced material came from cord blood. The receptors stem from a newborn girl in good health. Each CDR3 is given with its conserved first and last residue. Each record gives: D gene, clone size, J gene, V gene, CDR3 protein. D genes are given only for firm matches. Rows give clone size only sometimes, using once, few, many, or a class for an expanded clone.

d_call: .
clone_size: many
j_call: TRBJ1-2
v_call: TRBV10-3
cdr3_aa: CAIAGTSLESYTF

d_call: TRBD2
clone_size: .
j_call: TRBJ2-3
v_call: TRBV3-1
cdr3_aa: CASRRRAGGPDTQYF

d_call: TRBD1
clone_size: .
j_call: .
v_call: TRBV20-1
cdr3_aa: CSANRGRYEQYF

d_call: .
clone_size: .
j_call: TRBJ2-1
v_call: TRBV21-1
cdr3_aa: CASSNDPSGNNEQFF

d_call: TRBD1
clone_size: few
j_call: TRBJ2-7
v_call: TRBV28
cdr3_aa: CASSFIQGPSYEQYF

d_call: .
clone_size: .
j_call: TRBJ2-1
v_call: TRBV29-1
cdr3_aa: CSVEDGSSYNKQFF

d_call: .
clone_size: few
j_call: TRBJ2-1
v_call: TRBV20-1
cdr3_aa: CSARDLRAVFYNEQFF

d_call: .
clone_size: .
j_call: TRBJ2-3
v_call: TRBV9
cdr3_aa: CASSVRNSGGPQYF

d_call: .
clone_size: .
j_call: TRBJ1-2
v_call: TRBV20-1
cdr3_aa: CSATLDTNYGYTF

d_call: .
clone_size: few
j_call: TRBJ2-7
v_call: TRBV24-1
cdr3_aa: CATSVWTEFYEQYF

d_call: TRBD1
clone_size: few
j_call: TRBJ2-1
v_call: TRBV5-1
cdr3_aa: CASSQGTGNEQFF

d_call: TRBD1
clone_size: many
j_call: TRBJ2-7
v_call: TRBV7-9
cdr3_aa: CASSYADRGYEQYF

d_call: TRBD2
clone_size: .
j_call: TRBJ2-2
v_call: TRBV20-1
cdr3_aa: CSAPRLAKNTGELFF

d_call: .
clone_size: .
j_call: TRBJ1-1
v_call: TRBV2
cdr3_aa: CASSARVVRNTEAFF

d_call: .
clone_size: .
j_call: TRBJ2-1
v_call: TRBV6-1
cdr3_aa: CALEGLLSSYNEQFF

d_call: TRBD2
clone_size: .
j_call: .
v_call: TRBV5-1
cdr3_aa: CASSLRGLAGSREQYF

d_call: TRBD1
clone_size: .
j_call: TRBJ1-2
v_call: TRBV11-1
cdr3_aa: CASSRGQGANYGYTF

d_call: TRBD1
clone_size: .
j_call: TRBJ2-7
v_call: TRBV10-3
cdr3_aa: CAITSGQGYEQYF

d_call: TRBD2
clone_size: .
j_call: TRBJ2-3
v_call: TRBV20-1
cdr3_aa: CSATHLLAGALTSTDTQYF

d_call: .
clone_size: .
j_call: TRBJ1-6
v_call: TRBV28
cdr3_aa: CASSLGIGAGAPLHF

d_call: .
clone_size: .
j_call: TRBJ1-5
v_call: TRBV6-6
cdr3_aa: CASSRGHNSNQPQHF

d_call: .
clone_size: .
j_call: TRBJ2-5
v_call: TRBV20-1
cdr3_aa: CSARVLAVETQYF

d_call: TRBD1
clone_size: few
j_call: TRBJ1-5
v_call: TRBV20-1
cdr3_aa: CSARRSQGANQPQHF

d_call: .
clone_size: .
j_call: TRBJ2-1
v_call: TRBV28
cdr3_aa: CASSLLPAEQFF

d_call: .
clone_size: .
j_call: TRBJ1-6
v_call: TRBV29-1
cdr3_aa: CSVEVGRNSPPHF

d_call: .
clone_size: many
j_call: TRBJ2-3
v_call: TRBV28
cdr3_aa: CASSYPGSGTDTQYF

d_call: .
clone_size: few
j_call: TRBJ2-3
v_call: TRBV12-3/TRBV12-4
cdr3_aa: CASSLALGTRTDTQYF

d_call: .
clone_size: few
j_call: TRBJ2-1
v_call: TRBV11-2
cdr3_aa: CASSLADLSYNEQFF

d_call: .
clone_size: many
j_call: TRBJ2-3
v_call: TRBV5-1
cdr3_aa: CASSLQSTDTQYF